A selection of T cell receptor beta chains follows, all from one sample in a study of lymphopenia after photon versus proton radiotherapy. Generated by immunoSEQ multiplex PCR, the TCRdb table keeps only in-frame clones and is missing some. The sample has about 34,000 clones; 84% are singletons. The sequencing used peripheral blood, collected from a patient treated with proton-based radiotherapy. The source of these receptors is a woman aged 70-85 years with pancreatic cancer. Both conserved end residues are part of each CDR3.

TRBV28 CASGGLTSEAFF
TRBV5-1 CASSLGSGLVNEQFF
TRBV7-9 CASSLGLDTQYF
TRBV5-8 CASRRTGVVAGELFF
TRBV25-1 CASRTGGDTGELFF
TRBV21-1 CASSKVCRRNTGELFF
TRBV29-1 CSASVPGGATEAFF
TRBV9 CASSSRGEQFF
TRBV27 CASRILTQTGTSGRNEQFF
TRBV27 CASTDLAQDTQYF
TRBV7-3 CASSFVAGLNNEQFF
TRBV5-1 CASSSKGGTADTEAFF
TRBV28 CASSRRGSRKNEQFF
TRBV5-1 CASSSYGQRGKNTGELFF
TRBV7-2 CASSLVVAESKAFF
TRBV6-1 CASRERDSRYEQYF
TRBV5-4 CASSSAGDLNEAFF
TRBV6-5 CASSYHYDGQYEQYF
TRBV5-4 CASSLVQSDTQYF
TRBV6-6 CASTGGWNEQFF
TRBV29-1 CSVLGQGNTNYGYTF
TRBV19 CASSEDGTSDSPLHF
TRBV28 CASKLAGGYSYEQYF
TRBV27 CASSASPSGHAGELFF
TRBV28 CASSFYREGAEQFF
TRBV28 CASSFPLNGYTF
TRBV19 CASSVEDQPQHF
TRBV10-3 CAISEPSTPVYEQYF
TRBV19 CARGARCTVESNQPQHF
TRBV5-6 CASSLPANYGYTF
TRBV7-2 CASSLERYNEQFF
TRBV7-9 CASSPDRIGRNEQFF
TRBV12-5 CASGLVRGTGDLSNQPQHF
TRBV5-1 CASRGQGYNEQFF
TRBV30 CAWSQGDGGYTF
TRBV27 CASSSLPDTQYF
TRBV25-1 CASSGSEGWETQYF
TRBV5-4 CASSDGQQETQYF
TRBV11-1 CASSRSGTGGIYEQYF
TRBV30 CAWSGQVGNEKLFF
TRBV28 CASSLQNFGNQPQHF
TRBV18 CASSPGASNTEAFF